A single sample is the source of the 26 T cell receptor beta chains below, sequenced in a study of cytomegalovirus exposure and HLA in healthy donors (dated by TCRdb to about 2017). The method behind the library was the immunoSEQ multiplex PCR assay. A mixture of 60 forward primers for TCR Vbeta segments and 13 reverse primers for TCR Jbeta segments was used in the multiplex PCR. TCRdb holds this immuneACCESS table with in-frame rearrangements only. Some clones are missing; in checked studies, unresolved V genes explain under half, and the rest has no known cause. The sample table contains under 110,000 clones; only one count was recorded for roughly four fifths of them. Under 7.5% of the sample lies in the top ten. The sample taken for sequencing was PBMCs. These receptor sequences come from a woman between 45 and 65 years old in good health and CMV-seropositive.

The CDR3 is CASSYSGGSGNTIYF. The CDR3 DNA reads TGTGCCAGCAGTTACTCGGGGGGCTCTGGAAACACCATATATTTT. The chain combines TRBV6-6 with TRBJ1-3; tentatively, D is TRBD1 (5 bases). Germline CDR1 MNHNY, CDR2 SVGAGI (reference sequence). The CDR3 has 15 residues. With 0 bases removed from V and 0 bases from J, the gap between germline ends came to 6 bases.

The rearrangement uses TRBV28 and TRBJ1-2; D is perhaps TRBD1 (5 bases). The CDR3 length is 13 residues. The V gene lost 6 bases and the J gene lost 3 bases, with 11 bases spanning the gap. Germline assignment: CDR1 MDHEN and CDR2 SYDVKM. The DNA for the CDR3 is TGTGCCAGCAGCCTCCGACAGTACTATGGCTACACCTTC. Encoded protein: CASSLRQYYGYTF.

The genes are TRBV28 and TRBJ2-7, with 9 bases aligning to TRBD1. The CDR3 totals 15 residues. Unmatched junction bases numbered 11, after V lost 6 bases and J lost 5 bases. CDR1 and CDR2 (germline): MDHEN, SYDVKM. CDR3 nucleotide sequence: TGTGCCAGCAGCCTGATACAGGGGGCTAAAGACGAGCAGTACTTC. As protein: CASSLIQGAKDEQYF.

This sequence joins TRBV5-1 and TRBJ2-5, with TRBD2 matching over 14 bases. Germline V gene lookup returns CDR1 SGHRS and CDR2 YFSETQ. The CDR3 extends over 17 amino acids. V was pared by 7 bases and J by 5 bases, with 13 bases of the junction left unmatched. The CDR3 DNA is TGCGCCAGCGCCCCCGGGACTAGCGGGGGATTTGTGGAGACCCAGTACTTC. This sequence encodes CASAPGTSGGFVETQYF.

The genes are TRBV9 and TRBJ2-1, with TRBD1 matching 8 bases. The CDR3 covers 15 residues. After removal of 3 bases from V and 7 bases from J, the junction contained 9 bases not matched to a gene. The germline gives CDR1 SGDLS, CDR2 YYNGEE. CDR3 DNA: TGTGCCAGCAGCGGGACAGGGTGGGGGACTAATGAGCAGTTCTTC. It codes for CASSGTGWGTNEQFF.

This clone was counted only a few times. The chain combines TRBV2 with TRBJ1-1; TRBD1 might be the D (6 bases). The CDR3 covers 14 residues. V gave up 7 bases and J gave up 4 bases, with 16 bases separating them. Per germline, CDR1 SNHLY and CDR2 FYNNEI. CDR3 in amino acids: CASTEPGEGTEAFF. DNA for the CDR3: TGTGCCAGCACCGAACCAGGGGAGGGCACTGAAGCTTTCTTT.

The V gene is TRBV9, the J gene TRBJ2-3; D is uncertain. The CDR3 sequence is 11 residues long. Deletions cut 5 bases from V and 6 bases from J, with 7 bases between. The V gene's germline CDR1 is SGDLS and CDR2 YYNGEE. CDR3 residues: CASSSRDTQYF. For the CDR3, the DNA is TGTGCCAGCAGTAGTCGGGATACGCAGTATTTT.

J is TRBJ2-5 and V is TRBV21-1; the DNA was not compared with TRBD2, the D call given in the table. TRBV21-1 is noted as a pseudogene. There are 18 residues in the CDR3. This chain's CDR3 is CASSGALAGGRGQETQYF. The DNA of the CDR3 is TGTGCCAGCAGCGGAGCACTAGCGGGGGGGCGGGGTCAAGAGACCCAGTACTTC.

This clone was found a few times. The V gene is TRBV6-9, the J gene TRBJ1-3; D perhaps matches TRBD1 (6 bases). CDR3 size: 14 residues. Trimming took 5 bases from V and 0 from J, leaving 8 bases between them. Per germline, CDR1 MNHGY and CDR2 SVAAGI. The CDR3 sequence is CASSDRYSGNTIYF. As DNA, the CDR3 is TGTGCCAGCAGTGACAGGTACTCTGGAAACACCATATATTTT.

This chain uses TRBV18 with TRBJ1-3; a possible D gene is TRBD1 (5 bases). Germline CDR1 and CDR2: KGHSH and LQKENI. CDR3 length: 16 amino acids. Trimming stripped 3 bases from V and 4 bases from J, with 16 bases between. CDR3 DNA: TGTGCCAGCTCACCTGGCAGGGTACTTTACGGAAACACCATATATTTT. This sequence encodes CASSPGRVLYGNTIYF.

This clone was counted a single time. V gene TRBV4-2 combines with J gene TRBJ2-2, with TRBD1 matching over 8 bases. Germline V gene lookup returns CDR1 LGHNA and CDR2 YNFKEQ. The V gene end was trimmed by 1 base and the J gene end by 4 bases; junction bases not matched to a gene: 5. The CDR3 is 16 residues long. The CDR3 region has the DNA TGTGCCAGCAGCCAAGGGTTAACAGGGGGCACCGGGGAGCTGTTTTTT. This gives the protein CASSQGLTGGTGELFF.

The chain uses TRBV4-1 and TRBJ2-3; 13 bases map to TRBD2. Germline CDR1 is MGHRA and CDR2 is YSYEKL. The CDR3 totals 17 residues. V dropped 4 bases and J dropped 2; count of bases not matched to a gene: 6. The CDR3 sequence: CASSPRLAGGFTDTQYF. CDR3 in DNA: TGCGCCAGCAGCCCCCGACTAGCGGGGGGCTTCACAGATACGCAGTATTTT.

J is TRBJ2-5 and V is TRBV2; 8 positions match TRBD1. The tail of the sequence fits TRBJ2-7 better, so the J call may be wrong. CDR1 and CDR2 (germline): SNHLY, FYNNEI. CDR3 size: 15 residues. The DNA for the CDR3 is TGTGCCAGTCGAGAGTCCGGGACAGGAGAATACGAGCAGTACTTC. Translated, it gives CASRESGTGEYEQYF.

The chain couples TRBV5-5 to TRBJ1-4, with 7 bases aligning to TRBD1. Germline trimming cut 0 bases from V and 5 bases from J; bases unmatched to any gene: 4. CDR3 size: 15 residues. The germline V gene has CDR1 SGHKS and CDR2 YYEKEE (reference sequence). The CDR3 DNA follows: TGTGCCAGCAGCTTGGAGACAGGGCTGAATGAAAAACTGTTTTTT. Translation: CASSLETGLNEKLFF.

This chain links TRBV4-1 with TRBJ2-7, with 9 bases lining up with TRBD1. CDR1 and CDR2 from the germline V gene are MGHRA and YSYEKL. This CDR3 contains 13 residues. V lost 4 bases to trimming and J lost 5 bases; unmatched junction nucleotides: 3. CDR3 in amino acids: CASSLRTGDEQYF. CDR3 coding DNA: TGCGCCAGCAGCCTAAGGACAGGGGACGAGCAGTACTTC.

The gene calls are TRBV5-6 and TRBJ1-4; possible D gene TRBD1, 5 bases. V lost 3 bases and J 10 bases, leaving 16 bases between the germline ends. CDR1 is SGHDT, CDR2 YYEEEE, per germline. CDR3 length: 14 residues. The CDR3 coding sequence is TGTGCCAGCAGCTCGGGGGTCTCCTATGGAAAACTGTTTTTT. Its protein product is CASSSGVSYGKLFF.

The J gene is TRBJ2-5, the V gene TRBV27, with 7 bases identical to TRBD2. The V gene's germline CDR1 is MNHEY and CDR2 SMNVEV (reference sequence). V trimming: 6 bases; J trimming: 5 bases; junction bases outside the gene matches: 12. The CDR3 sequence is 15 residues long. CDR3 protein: CASRNWGGVGETQYF. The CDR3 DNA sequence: TGTGCCAGCAGAAACTGGGGGGGGGTGGGGGAGACCCAGTACTTC.

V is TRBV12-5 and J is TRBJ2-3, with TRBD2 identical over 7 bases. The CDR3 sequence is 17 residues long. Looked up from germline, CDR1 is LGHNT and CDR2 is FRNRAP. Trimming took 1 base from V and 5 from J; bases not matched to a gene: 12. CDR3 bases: TGTGCTAGTGGTTTGGAGCGGGCTAGCGGAGAGGTAGATACGCAGTATTTT. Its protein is CASGLERASGEVDTQYF. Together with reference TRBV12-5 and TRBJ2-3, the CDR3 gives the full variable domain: DARVTQTPRHKVTEMGQEVTMRCQPILGHNTVFWYRQTMMQGLELLAYFRNRAPLDDSGMPKDRFSAEMPDATLATLKIQPSEPRDSAVYFCASGLERASGEVDTQYFGPGTRLTVL.

CDR3 in DNA: TGTGCCAGCAGCGACACAGGGATGAGGGGGGAGCTGTTTTTT. As protein: CASSDTGMRGELFF. V usage is TRBV7-3 and J usage is TRBJ2-2; TRBD1 is a possible D gene (6 bases). The CDR3 loop spans 14 amino acids. Germline V lookup: CDR1 SGHTA, CDR2 FQGTGA. Trimming removed 5 bases from V and 8 bases from J, with 15 bases in between. Complete variable domain (other parts from reference TRBV7-3 and TRBJ2-2): GAGVSQTPSNKVTEKGKYVELRCDPISGHTALYWYRQSLGQGPEFLIYFQGTGAADDSGLPNDRFFAVRPEGSVSTLKIQRTERGDSAVYLCASSDTGMRGELFFGEGSRLTVL.

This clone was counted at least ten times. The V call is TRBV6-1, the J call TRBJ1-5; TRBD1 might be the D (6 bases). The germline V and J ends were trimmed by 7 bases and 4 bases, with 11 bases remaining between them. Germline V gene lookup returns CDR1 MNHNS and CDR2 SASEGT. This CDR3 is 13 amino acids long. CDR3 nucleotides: TGTGCCAGCACAGGGGCCGGTAATCAGCCCCAGCATTTT. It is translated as CASTGAGNQPQHF.

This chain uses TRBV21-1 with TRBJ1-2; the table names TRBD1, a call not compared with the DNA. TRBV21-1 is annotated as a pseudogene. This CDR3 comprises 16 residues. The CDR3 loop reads CASSNRGKKDRAGYTF. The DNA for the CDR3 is TGTGCCAGCAGCAACCGGGGGAAAAAGGACAGGGCTGGCTACACCTTC.

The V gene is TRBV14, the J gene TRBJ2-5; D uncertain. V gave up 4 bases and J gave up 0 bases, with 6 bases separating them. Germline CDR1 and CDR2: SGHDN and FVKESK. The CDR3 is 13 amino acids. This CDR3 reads CASSPLNQETQYF. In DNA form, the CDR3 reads TGTGCCAGCAGCCCTTTAAACCAAGAGACCCAGTACTTC.

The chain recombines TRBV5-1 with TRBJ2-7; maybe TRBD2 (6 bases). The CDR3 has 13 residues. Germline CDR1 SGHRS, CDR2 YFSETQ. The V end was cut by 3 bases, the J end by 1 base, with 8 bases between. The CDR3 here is CASSSGLSYEQYF. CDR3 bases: TGCGCCAGCAGCTCGGGACTTTCCTACGAGCAGTACTTC.

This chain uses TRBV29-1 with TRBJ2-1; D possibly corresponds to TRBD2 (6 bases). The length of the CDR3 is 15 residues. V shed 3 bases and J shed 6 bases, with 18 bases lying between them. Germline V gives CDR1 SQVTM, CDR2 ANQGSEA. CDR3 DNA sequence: TGCAGCGTTGATTTATTTCGGACTAACTCCAATGAGCAGTTCTTC. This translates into CSVDLFRTNSNEQFF.

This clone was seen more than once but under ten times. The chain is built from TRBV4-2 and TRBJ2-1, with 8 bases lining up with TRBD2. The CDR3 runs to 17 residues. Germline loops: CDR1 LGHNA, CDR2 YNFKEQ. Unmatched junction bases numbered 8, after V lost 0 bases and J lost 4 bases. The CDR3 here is CASSQDIQRGLYNEQFF. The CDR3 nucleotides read TGTGCCAGCAGCCAAGATATCCAGCGGGGGTTGTACAATGAGCAGTTCTTC.

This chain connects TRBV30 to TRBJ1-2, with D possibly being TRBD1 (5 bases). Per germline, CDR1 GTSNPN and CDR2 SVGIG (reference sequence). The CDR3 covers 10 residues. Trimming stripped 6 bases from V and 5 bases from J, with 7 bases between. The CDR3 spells CACTGYGYTF. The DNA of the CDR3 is TGTGCCTGCACAGGTTATGGCTACACCTTC.